This T cell receptor beta chain appears in the sequencing data of a study of post-analysis software for immune sequencing data (dated by TCRdb to the mid-2010s). For the wider study: Recorded disease courses included relapsing-remitting, secondary progressive and progressive-relapsing multiple sclerosis, with some patients lacking subtype annotation. The patient repertoires were compared against about 10 previously published healthy control repertoires obtained from donors aged roughly 6 to 28 years. A subset of samples was prepared in parallel using single-end sample barcoding, then pooled and co-amplified after Illumina adapter ligation. The paper's findings and limits, for the study overall: Significantly lower normalized Chao1 diversity was found in multiple sclerosis patients than in controls, suggesting substantial peripheral T-cell clonal expansion. Patients showed significantly higher frequencies than controls for a few TRBV segments, among them TRBV5-6, TRBV5-1 and TRBV20-1. Direct clustering with F measure showed strong co-clustering of samples prepared in the same batch, prompting a batch-effect correction. The control group was slightly older than the multiple sclerosis patient group.

Concerning this clonotype itself: Its specific antigen is unknown. Base qualities are not recorded, but no much larger clone differs from it by a single base.

The method behind the library was PCR. Instrument used: Illumina HiSeq 2500. To reduce PCR and sequencing biases, unique molecular identifiers were built into the TCR beta cDNA libraries. Every 1 to 10 million input T cells yielded around 500,000 cDNA molecules, meaning each molecule approximated one T cell. Patient libraries were prepared and sequenced with the same protocol used for the earlier healthy control dataset. Samples belonging to the same batch were prepared together, multiplexed and sequenced on a shared HiSeq lane. On the authors' methods: MIGEC was used to process the raw barcoded reads, and molecular identifier groups with only a single read were discarded before consensus assembly and CDR3 extraction. VDJtools was used for post-analysis of the clonotype tables, with diversity normalized by down-sampling every dataset to the smallest sample size. To correct batch-related cross-sample contamination, repertoire overlap clustering matched CDR3 amino acid sequences but not nucleotide sequences. The public reads were quality trimmed at Q25 with fastp and then assembled into clones with MiXCR by TCRdb, keeping productive beta chains. Rows are unified per CDR3 protein, each entry keeping the most common DNA and genes. TCRdb's processing, not the authors' own work, is the source of the V and J calls. In all, the sample holds approximately 440,000 distinct CDR3 sequences, and less than 45% of those were seen once. Around 10% of the sample comes from the top ten.

The CDR3 has 14 amino acids, counting the end cysteine and phenylalanine. Of all the DNA, just the CDR3 is kept, 42 bases in frame from base 1. Trimming removed 4 bases from V and 0 bases from J, leaving 9 bases between the germline ends. CDR1 and CDR2 are read off the germline V gene as SQVTM and ANQGSEA. To demonstrate the VDJtools post-analysis software, the study profiled TCR beta repertoires from the peripheral blood of some 13 young patients with multiple sclerosis. The multiple sclerosis patients were children and adolescents ranging in age from roughly 6 to 15 years. The sequencing sample was made of blood. The receptor chain draws on TRBV29-1 and TRBJ1-4, and possibly TRBD1, on 6 matching bases. The TCR originated in a girl aged 5 to 17 with multiple sclerosis. The CDR3 has the sequence CSVVSGATNEKLFF. In nucleotide form, the sequence is TGCAGCGTTGTCTCAGGGGCAACTAATGAAAAACTGTTTTTT.